Below, 22 T cell receptor beta chains from the same sample are listed, as sequenced in a study of vaccination and CD4 T cells after COVID-19. Treatment specified: roughly 10-day PBMC culture with coronavirus spike peptide pools or control peptides (ViraFEST assay). Sequenced with the Oncomine TCR Beta short-read assay was DNA taken from cultured CD4+ T cells. One entry per CDR3 protein results from TCRdb running MiXCR on the PCR reads. The sample records 8,000 to 13,000 distinct CDR3 sequences, about three fifths being singletons. Their antigens remain unidentified. Sequenced material: CD4+ T cells from blood, cultured in vitro. These receptors came from a human donor who had recovered from COVID-19.

This clonotype showed up just a few times. The CDR3 protein is CASSSPDISGGTAYEQYF. For the CDR3, the DNA is TGTGCCAGCAGCAGCCCAGACATCAGCGGGGGGACTGCCTACGAGCAGTACTTC. This rearrangement joins TRBV21-1 to TRBJ2-7; the table's D call, TRBD2, was not checked against the DNA. TRBV21-1 is marked as a pseudogene. The CDR3 sequence is 18 residues long.

In its sample, this clonotype was seen once. V usage is TRBV10-3 and J usage is TRBJ1-5, with D possibly TRBD1 on 5 matching bases. V lost 8 bases and J lost 5, with 13 bases in between. Germline V gives CDR1 ENHRY, CDR2 SYGVKD. The CDR3 contains 13 residues. CDR3 coding DNA: TGTGCCATCGGCACCGGGGGGGATCAGCCCCAGCATTTT. Protein product: CAIGTGGDQPQHF.

The V and J genes are TRBV28 and TRBJ2-5; the D is unclear. The ends were cut back, 6 bases at V and 4 bases at J, with 9 bases in the middle. CDR1 and CDR2 from the germline V gene are MDHEN and SYDVKM. The CDR3 has 12 amino acids. The CDR3 spells CASSAALETQYF. The CDR3 nucleotides read TGTGCCAGCAGCGCTGCCTTAGAGACCCAGTACTTC. The full variable domain, rest sourced from reference TRBV28 and TRBJ2-5, is DVKVTQSSRYLVKRTGEKVFLECVQDMDHENMFWYRQDPGLGLRLIYFSYDVKMKEKGDIPEGYSVSREKKERFSLILESASTNQTSMYLCASSAALETQYFGPGTRLLVL.

The chain couples TRBV7-2 to TRBJ1-3, with a possible D match to TRBD1 (6 bases). Trimming shortened V by 3 bases and J by 0 bases, and 15 bases separated the two germline ends. The length of the CDR3 is 17 residues. The germline CDR1 and CDR2 sequences are SGHTA and FQGNSA. The CDR3 loop reads CASSLAAGAFSGNTIYF. CDR3 sequence (DNA): TGTGCCAGCAGCTTGGCGGCGGGGGCCTTCTCTGGAAACACCATATATTTT.

In this sample, this clonotype turned up a few times. The chain joins TRBV12-3 or TRBV12-4 to TRBJ1-5, with TRBD1 identical over 9 bases. J was trimmed by 4 bases and V by 5 bases; bases with no gene match: 6. The CDR3 loop spans 15 amino acids. The CDR3 bases are TGTGCCAGCAGTGTCACCGGGACAGGGAATCAGCCCCAGCATTTT. Amino acids: CASSVTGTGNQPQHF.

There are a few counts of this clonotype. The CDR3 region is CASSPRLANEQFF. CDR3 coding DNA: TGTGCCAGCAGCCCGAGACTAGCTAATGAGCAGTTCTTC. The J gene is TRBJ2-1, the V gene TRBV7-8; 7 nucleotides agree with TRBD2. The germline V gene encodes CDR1 SGHVS and CDR2 FQNEAQ. J lost 7 bases, V lost 5 bases, and 5 bases had no gene match. CDR3 size: 13 residues. The entire variable domain, with the rest obtained from reference TRBV7-8 and TRBJ2-1, is as follows: GAGVSQSPRYKVAKRGQDVALRCDPISGHVSLFWYQQALGQGPEFLTYFQNEAQLDKSGLPSDRFFAERPEGSVSTLKIQRTQQEDSAVYLCASSPRLANEQFFGPGTRLTVL.

This clonotype has only a few counts. CDR3 residues: CASSYSRILNTEAFF. For the CDR3, the DNA is TGTGCCAGCAGTTACTCGCGAATTCTGAACACTGAAGCTTTCTTT. J is TRBJ1-1 and V is TRBV6-5; D is uncertain. The V end was cut by 0 bases, the J end by 0 bases, with 8 bases between. Germline loops: CDR1 MNHEY, CDR2 SVGAGI. The CDR3 is made up of 15 amino acids.

This chain joins TRBV10-2 and TRBJ1-1; D is undetermined. This CDR3 contains 13 residues. CDR1 WSHSY and CDR2 SAAADI come from the germline V gene. Between the trimmed V and J ends, which lost 7 bases and 1 base, there was a span of 10 bases. For the CDR3, the DNA is TGCGCCAGCAATGTAGACCCGAACACTGAAGCTTTCTTT. Amino acid sequence: CASNVDPNTEAFF.

The V gene is TRBV7-3, the J gene TRBJ2-1, with 9 bases identical to TRBD2. There are 17 residues in the CDR3. Germline CDR1 and CDR2: SGHTA and FQGTGA. With V trimmed by 1 base and J by 4 bases, 8 bases remained unmatched. CDR3 residues: CASSLIAGAGGYNEQFF. As DNA, the CDR3 is TGTGCCAGCAGCTTAATCGCGGGGGCGGGAGGGTACAATGAGCAGTTCTTC.

CDR3 residues: CASRPAGAGNTIYF. In nucleotides, the CDR3 is TGTGCCAGCAGACCCGCGGGGGCTGGAAACACCATATATTTT. The rearrangement joins TRBV27 to TRBJ1-3; tentatively, D is TRBD1 (5 bases). The CDR3 has 14 residues. Germline lookup yields CDR1 MNHEY and CDR2 SMNVEV (reference sequence). Trimming removed 6 bases at V and 2 bases at J, with 11 bases between.

This sequence joins TRBV6-1 and TRBJ2-7; possibly TRBD1 for D (5 bases). Trimming pared 5 bases from V and 3 bases from J, leaving 14 bases between. CDR1 and CDR2 (germline): MNHNS, SASEGT. The CDR3 sequence is 14 residues long. CDR3 nucleotides: TGTGCCAGCAGTCGACGCGACAGCAGCTACGAGCAGTACTTC. Its translation: CASSRRDSSYEQYF.

V is TRBV7-2 and J is TRBJ2-2, with D maybe TRBD1 (5 bases). The V gene lost 5 bases and the J gene lost 9 bases, with 13 bases spanning the gap. The CDR3 has 13 amino acids. Germline V gene data show CDR1 as SGHTA and CDR2 as FQGNSA. The CDR3 sequence: CASSKSQGWELFF. In DNA form, the CDR3 reads TGTGCCAGCAGCAAAAGCCAGGGCTGGGAGCTGTTTTTT.

The chain joins TRBV7-9 to TRBJ1-1, with D maybe TRBD1 (5 bases). V lost 7 bases and J lost 4, with 7 bases in between. The CDR3 extends over 11 amino acids. Germline CDR1 and CDR2: SEHNR and FQNEAQ (reference sequence). The CDR3, as DNA: TGTGCCAGCATTGGGGGCACTGAAGCTTTCTTT. Its translation is CASIGGTEAFF.

The sample holds one count of this clonotype. J is TRBJ1-6 and V is TRBV6-1; D ambiguous. Germline V gives CDR1 MNHNS, CDR2 SASEGT. Deletions cut 6 bases from V and 0 bases from J, with 15 bases between. CDR3 length: 17 residues. The CDR3 sequence: CASSRLDLSSYNSPLHF. The DNA of the CDR3 is TGTGCCAGCAGCCGGCTGGACCTAAGCTCCTATAATTCACCCCTCCACTTT.

This clonotype was counted once. V and J are TRBV24-1 and TRBJ2-7, with 8 bases fitting TRBD1. The CDR3 length is 13 residues. The germline gives CDR1 KGHDR, CDR2 SFDVKD. V shed 4 bases, J shed 7 bases, and the junction held 5 bases outside the gene matches. CDR3: CATSERQGREQYF. The CDR3 DNA is TGTGCCACCAGTGAGCGACAGGGGCGGGAGCAGTACTTC.

The rearrangement uses TRBV7-2 and TRBJ2-3, with TRBD2 matching over 7 bases. CDR3 length: 16 amino acids. After removal of 1 base from V and 1 base from J, the junction contained 5 bases not matched to a gene. CDR1 is SGHTA and CDR2 is FQGNSA in the germline V gene. The CDR3 region has the DNA TGTGCCAGCAGCTTAGTGGGACGGGGGGGCACAGATACGCAGTATTTT. It is translated as CASSLVGRGGTDTQYF.

The chain uses TRBV27 and TRBJ2-3; D remains ambiguous. The V gene's germline CDR1 is MNHEY and CDR2 SMNVEV (reference sequence). The ends were cut back, 0 bases at V and 2 bases at J, with 12 bases in the middle. The CDR3 runs 16 residues. DNA of the CDR3: TGTGCCAGCAGTTTATCGTCCCAGTGGTTCACAGATACGCAGTATTTT. It yields the protein CASSLSSQWFTDTQYF.

The V gene is TRBV6-5, the J gene TRBJ1-1, with a weak D call TRBD1 (5 bases). V lost 4 bases and J 0 bases, leaving 12 bases between the germline ends. The CDR3 extends over 15 amino acids. Per germline, CDR1 MNHEY and CDR2 SVGAGI. The CDR3 region has the DNA TGTGCCAGCAGTTTGATCGGGACTCTGAACACTGAAGCTTTCTTT. The encoded protein is CASSLIGTLNTEAFF.

This clonotype was seen only a few times. The chain is built from TRBV19 and TRBJ1-5; TRBD1 is a possible D gene (6 bases). The CDR3 sequence is 15 residues long. Germline V lookup: CDR1 LNHDA, CDR2 SQIVND (reference sequence). V was clipped by 4 bases and J by 3 bases, with 13 bases between them. The CDR3 sequence is CASSTSGAPNQPQHF. In DNA form, the CDR3 reads TGTGCCAGTAGTACCTCAGGGGCACCCAATCAGCCCCAGCATTTT.

The chain combines TRBV20-1 with TRBJ2-5, with a possible D match to TRBD1 (6 bases). Germline lookup yields CDR1 DFQATT and CDR2 SNEGSKA (reference sequence). The CDR3 spans 16 residues. With 3 bases removed from V and 4 bases from J, the gap between germline ends came to 21 bases. In DNA, the CDR3 is TGCAGTGCTAGTGGTTTGACAGGCGGTCTTGGAGAGACCCAGTACTTC. This encodes CSASGLTGGLGETQYF.

The chain carries TRBV5-4 and TRBJ2-3; no firm D call. Germline V lookup: CDR1 SGHNT, CDR2 YYREEE (reference sequence). V gave up 7 bases and J gave up 4 bases, with 16 bases separating them. This CDR3 comprises 14 residues. CDR3 bases: TGTGCCAGCGGAATCCCCGGGCTAGCAGATACGCAGTATTTT. It yields the protein CASGIPGLADTQYF.

V is TRBV5-4 and J is TRBJ1-4, with 8 bases that match TRBD1. This CDR3 has 16 amino acids. Germline-derived CDR1 and CDR2 are SGHNT and YYREEE (reference sequence). V lost 4 bases to trimming and J lost 10 bases; unmatched junction nucleotides: 15. The CDR3 loop reads CASSNSGWTGLRKLFF. As DNA, the CDR3 is TGTGCCAGCAGCAATAGTGGCTGGACAGGGCTTCGAAAACTGTTTTTT. The full variable domain, rest sourced from reference TRBV5-4 and TRBJ1-4, is ETGVTQSPTHLIKTRGQQVTLRCSSQSGHNTVSWYQQALGQGPQFIFQYYREEENGRGNFPPRFSGLQFPNYSSELNVNALELDDSALYLCASSNSGWTGLRKLFFGSGTQLSVL.